A selection of T cell receptor beta chains follows, all from one sample in a study of blood T cell repertoires in COVID-19. Sequencing was performed with immunoSEQ multiplex PCR; in TCRdb, only in-frame clones are kept and a portion is missing. The sample contains roughly 250,000 clones, 65% to 90% of which appear only once. The sequencing input was peripheral blood. The receptors originated from an elderly woman with active or convalescent COVID-19. Each CDR3 is given with its conserved first and last residue. The D gene is left open where the match is weak. The size field is filled for only some rows; it gives once, few, many or a size class.

J | D | V | size | CDR3 | DNA
TRBJ1-1 | TRBD1 | TRBV5-6 | NA | CASSFRAGGAYNTEAFF | TGTGCCAGCAGCTTTAGGGCAGGGGGCGCGTATAACACTGAAGCTTTCTTT
TRBJ1-1 | NA | TRBV6-6 | NA | CASRRLDTEAFF | TGTGCCAGCAGAAGGCTCGACACGGAAGCTTTCTTT
TRBJ1-4 | NA | TRBV10-1 | NA | CASAKSTGLNEKLFF | TGCGCCAGCGCTAAATCGACAGGTCTGAATGAAAAACTGTTTTTT
TRBJ1-2 | NA | TRBV11-1 | NA | CASTLGSQHYGYTF | TGTGCCAGCACCTTGGGGAGTCAACACTATGGCTACACCTTC
TRBJ2-7 | TRBD2 | TRBV28 | NA | CASSLTAGAYEQYF | TGTGCCAGCAGTTTAACAGCGGGAGCCTACGAGCAGTACTTC
TRBJ2-3 | NA | TRBV29-1 | NA | CSVAAGTSTDTQYF | TGCAGCGTTGCTGCGGGAACTAGCACAGATACGCAGTATTTT
TRBJ1-1 | NA | TRBV30 | NA | CAWDYRGNTEAFF | TGTGCCTGGGACTACCGGGGGAACACTGAAGCTTTCTTT
TRBJ2-1 | TRBD1 | TRBV5-1 | NA | CASSLQGVVRNEQFF | TGCGCCAGCAGCTTACAGGGGGTGGTTCGGAACGAGCAGTTCTTC
TRBJ1-1 | NA | TRBV30 | NA | CAWSGRRYTEAFF | TGTGCCTGGAGTGGGCGGCGGTACACTGAAGCTTTCTTT
TRBJ2-1 | TRBD1 | TRBV2 | NA | CASSGTQGAEQFF | TGTGCCAGCAGTGGGACCCAGGGGGCTGAGCAGTTCTTC
TRBJ1-5 | NA | TRBV27 | NA | CASSPTDRPRGNQPQHF | TGTGCCAGCAGTCCCACTGACAGGCCCCGGGGCAATCAGCCCCAGCATTTT
TRBJ1-2 | TRBD1 | TRBV11-1 | NA | CASSPDRGNNYGYTF | TGTGCCAGCAGCCCTGACAGGGGGAACAACTATGGCTACACCTTC
TRBJ2-7 | TRBD1 | TRBV5-1 | NA | CASSLGRTGTYEQYF | TGCGCCAGCAGCTTGGGGCGGACAGGTACCTACGAGCAGTACTTC
TRBJ1-5 | NA | TRBV2 | NA | CASHRERNQPQHF | TGTGCCAGCCACAGGGAACGCAATCAGCCCCAGCATTTT
TRBJ1-4 | NA | TRBV21-1 | NA | CASSKVQGNEKLFF | TGTGCCAGCAGCAAAGTACAGGGTAACGAAAAACTGTTTTTT
TRBJ1-5 | NA | TRBV7-9 | NA | CASSLGTGKGQPQHF | TGTGCCAGCAGCTTAGGCACGGGAAAGGGTCAGCCCCAGCATTTT
TRBJ1-5 | NA | TRBV2 | NA | CASRESNSNQPQHF | TGTGCCAGCAGGGAAAGCAATAGCAATCAGCCCCAGCATTTT
TRBJ1-2 | NA | TRBV18 | once | CASSPPSAHWAGYTF | TGTGCCAGCTCACCACCTTCGGCCCATTGGGCTGGCTACACCTTC
TRBJ2-1 | TRBD1 | TRBV28 | NA | CASSHPGVGGPKEFF | TGTGCCAGCAGTCACCCAGGGGTAGGGGGCCCTAAGGAGTTCTTC
TRBJ2-3 | NA | TRBV18 | NA | CASSLTDITGVTDTQYF | TGTGCCAGCTCACTCACGGATATTACGGGGGTCACAGATACGCAGTATTTT
TRBJ2-7 | NA | TRBV30 | NA | CAWSLGSPYEQYF | TGTGCCTGGAGTCTTGGCAGTCCCTACGAGCAGTACTTC
TRBJ1-6 | TRBD1 | TRBV18 | NA | CASSIGQGSSYNSPLHF | TGTGCCAGCTCAATCGGACAGGGGAGCTCCTATAATTCACCCCTCCACTTT
TRBJ2-7 | NA | TRBV3-1/TRBV3-2 | NA | CASSLRGNEQYF | TGTGCCAGCAGCCTTAGGGGGAACGAGCAGTACTTC
TRBJ2-4 | TRBD1 | TRBV7-9 | NA | CASSFGQGNIQYF | TGTGCCAGCAGTTTTGGACAGGGAAACATTCAGTACTTC
TRBJ2-7 | NA | TRBV3-1/TRBV3-2 | NA | CASSQVYLNSYEQYF | TGTGCCAGCAGCCAAGTGTATCTAAACTCCTACGAGCAGTACTTC
TRBJ2-1 | TRBD1 | TRBV11-2 | few | CASSEQGTYNEQFF | TGTGCCAGCAGCGAACAGGGGACCTACAATGAGCAGTTCTTC
TRBJ2-4 | TRBD1 | TRBV19 | NA | CASSAGTGENIQYF | TGTGCCAGTAGTGCCGGGACAGGGGAGAACATTCAGTACTTC
TRBJ2-1 | NA | TRBV5-1 | once | CASSLARVDSYNEQFF | TGCGCCAGCAGCTTGGCCCGGGTAGACTCCTACAATGAGCAGTTCTTC
TRBJ1-2 | NA | TRBV29-1 | once | CSVGFDIQGGGYTF | TGCAGCGTTGGGTTTGACATACAGGGTGGGGGCTACACCTTC
TRBJ1-2 | NA | TRBV19 | NA | CASRKQHSNYGYTF | TGTGCCAGTAGAAAACAGCATTCTAACTATGGCTACACCTTC
TRBJ2-3 | NA | TRBV5-6 | NA | CASSSRTDTQYF | TGTGCCAGCAGCTCTCGGACAGATACGCAGTATTTT
TRBJ2-1 | TRBD2 | TRBV7-9 | NA | CASSRFLAGSYNEQFF | TGTGCCAGCAGCCGATTTTTAGCGGGGTCCTACAATGAGCAGTTCTTC
TRBJ1-1 | TRBD1 | TRBV19 | NA | CASKRTGVRTEAFF | TGTGCCAGTAAGAGGACAGGGGTGCGTACTGAAGCTTTCTTT
TRBJ1-5 | NA | TRBV12-1 | NA | CASSFPQGANQPQHF | TGTGCCAGCAGCTTTCCCCAGGGGGCGAATCAGCCCCAGCATTTT
TRBJ2-1 | TRBD2 | TRBV3-1/TRBV3-2 | NA | CASGQTSGSNEQFF | TGTGCCAGCGGACAGACTAGCGGGAGCAATGAGCAGTTCTTC
TRBJ2-2 | NA | TRBV25-1 | NA | CASGSWNTGELFF | TGTGCCAGCGGCTCTTGGAACACCGGGGAGCTGTTTTTT
TRBJ2-7 | TRBD1 | TRBV5-4 | NA | CASSSAGTGVHEQYF | TGTGCCAGCAGCTCGGCCGGGACAGGGGTCCACGAGCAGTACTTC
TRBJ2-2 | TRBD2 | TRBV29-1 | NA | CSVSSGGHGELFF | TGCAGCGTTTCTAGCGGGGGCCACGGGGAGCTGTTTTTT
TRBJ1-5 | NA | TRBV12-2 | few | CASRPPTGYSANQPQHF | TGTGCAAGTCGCCCCCCGACGGGTTATAGCGCCAATCAGCCCCAGCATTTT